These 20 T cell receptor beta chains were sequenced from one sample in a study of T cell repertoires in ileal Crohn's disease. Some clones are missing from TCRdb's copy, which holds only in-frame ones; the method was immunoSEQ multiplex PCR. In the table there are approximately 11,000 clones, roughly 72% of which are singletons. The sample comprised ileal tissue. The receptors here all came from an adult with Crohn's disease.

The genes are TRBV7-2 and TRBJ1-6; TRBD1 matches at 9 bases. Per germline, CDR1 SGHTA and CDR2 FQGNSA. This CDR3 is 15 amino acids long. J lost 14 bases, V lost 1 base, and 9 bases had no gene match. CDR3 sequence reads: CASSLGGTGRVTLHF. The CDR3, as DNA: TGTGCCAGCAGCTTAGGGGGGACAGGGAGGGTCACCCTCCACTTT.

This clone was observed a handful of times. The chain is built from TRBV7-2 and TRBJ1-2; D not certain. The V gene lost 3 bases and the J gene lost 7 bases, with 12 bases spanning the gap. The CDR3 contains 13 residues. CDR1 SGHTA and CDR2 FQGNSA come from the germline V gene. The CDR3 region is CASSFNLGRGYTF. The CDR3 DNA sequence: TGTGCCAGCAGCTTTAATTTGGGCCGTGGCTACACCTTC.

V gene TRBV9 combines with J gene TRBJ2-5, with D uncertain. Germline assignment: CDR1 SGDLS and CDR2 YYNGEE. This CDR3 is 16 amino acids long. The V end was cut by 0 bases, the J end by 1 base, with 13 bases between. CDR3 nucleotide sequence: TGTGCCAGCAGCGTAGGAGGTCAGAAAAGCCAAGAGACCCAGTACTTC. Translating it yields CASSVGGQKSQETQYF.

The chain combines TRBV5-1 with TRBJ2-5; the match to TRBD1 covers 8 bases. Unmatched junction bases numbered 6, after V lost 6 bases and J lost 5 bases. CDR3 length: 13 residues. Germline CDR1 is SGHRS and CDR2 is YFSETQ. The DNA for the CDR3 is TGCGCCAGCACCGGACAGGGCAGGGAGACCCAGTACTTC. This gives the protein CASTGQGRETQYF.

This rearrangement joins TRBV6-5 to TRBJ1-5; 8 nucleotides match TRBD1. The CDR3 is made up of 15 amino acids. The germline V gene encodes CDR1 MNHEY and CDR2 SVGAGI. V lost 5 bases to trimming and J lost 3 bases; unmatched junction nucleotides: 6. CDR3 sequence (DNA): TGTGCCAGCAGTAGGAGGACAGGGTACAATCAGCCCCAGCATTTT. Translating gives CASSRRTGYNQPQHF.

This clone came up once. The chain employs TRBV11-3 and TRBJ2-5; a possible D gene is TRBD2 (5 bases). V gave up 6 bases and J gave up 2 bases, with 10 bases separating them. Germline CDR1 and CDR2: SGHNT and YENEEA. This CDR3 region has 13 residues. CDR3 protein: CASSQSGQETQYF. The CDR3 DNA is TGTGCCAGCAGTCAAAGCGGACAAGAGACCCAGTACTTC.

The V and J genes are TRBV2 and TRBJ2-1; perhaps TRBD2 as D (5 bases). This CDR3 is built from 13 residues. Germline V CDR1 and CDR2: SNHLY, FYNNEI. Trimming pared 10 bases from V and 9 bases from J, leaving 19 bases between. Written as DNA, the CDR3 is TGTGCCACCCGGTTGGAGGATTGGAGTGAGCAGTTCTTC. Its translation: CATRLEDWSEQFF.

This rearrangement joins TRBV7-9 to TRBJ2-5; unclear D gene. In germline, CDR1 is SEHNR, CDR2 FQNEAQ (reference sequence). The CDR3 contains 13 residues. Between the trimmed V and J ends, which lost 1 base and 4 bases, there was a span of 7 bases. The CDR3 spells CASSLVTGETQYF. The CDR3 DNA follows: TGTGCCAGCAGCTTAGTAACTGGAGAGACCCAGTACTTC.

V and J are TRBV27 and TRBJ1-5; the D gene is possibly TRBD1 (6 bases). Trimming cost V 5 bases and J 3 bases, with 14 bases left between them. CDR3 length: 15 residues. CDR1 and CDR2 (germline): MNHEY, SMNVEV (reference sequence). The CDR3 loop is CASSKNRDVNQPQHF. In DNA form, the CDR3 reads TGTGCCAGCAGTAAGAACAGGGACGTCAATCAGCCCCAGCATTTT.

This clone was observed a few times. The chain is built from TRBV6-5 and TRBJ2-2, with a weak D call TRBD1 (7 bases). V was clipped by 6 bases and J by 3 bases, with 14 bases between them. CDR1 is MNHEY and CDR2 is SVGAGI in the germline V gene. The CDR3 consists of 15 residues. The DNA of the CDR3 is TGTGCCAGCAGGCAGGGGGGTGGATACACCGGGGAGCTGTTTTTT. Protein: CASRQGGGYTGELFF.

The chain links TRBV7-9 to TRBJ1-2, with 8 bases aligning to TRBD1. CDR1 is SEHNR, CDR2 FQNEAQ, per germline (reference sequence). With 0 bases clipped from V and 10 bases from J, the junction kept 4 bases outside the gene matches. The CDR3 extends over 13 amino acids. The CDR3 loop is CASSLAGGQDYTF. CDR3 in DNA: TGTGCCAGCAGCTTAGCGGGGGGACAGGACTACACCTTC.

V usage is TRBV28 and J usage is TRBJ2-7; TRBD1 agrees at 9 bases. The V and J ends lost 3 bases and 1 base, in that order; junction bases with no gene match: 4. This CDR3 is 15 amino acids long. Per the germline V gene, CDR1 is MDHEN and CDR2 is SYDVKM. The CDR3 spells CASSFRDRVSYEQYF. The CDR3 bases are TGTGCCAGCAGTTTCCGGGACAGGGTTTCCTACGAGCAGTACTTC.

This chain links TRBV5-4 with TRBJ2-1; 7 bases fit TRBD2. The V gene end was trimmed by 4 bases and the J gene end by 0 bases; junction bases not matched to a gene: 7. Germline CDR1 and CDR2: SGHNT and YYREEE (reference sequence). CDR3 length: 16 residues. The chain's CDR3 is CASSPELAGSYNEQFF. DNA of the CDR3: TGTGCCAGCAGCCCGGAATTAGCGGGCTCCTACAATGAGCAGTTCTTC.

This clone was counted between two and nine times. V and J are TRBV10-1 and TRBJ2-5; 9 bases are a match to TRBD2. V was pared by 5 bases and J by 5 bases, with 9 bases of the junction left unmatched. The CDR3 runs to 15 residues. Germline-derived CDR1 and CDR2 are WNHNN and SYGVQD (reference sequence). This CDR3 is CASSSSSGNTETQYF. CDR3 sequence (DNA): TGCGCCAGCAGTTCATCTAGCGGGAATACTGAGACCCAGTACTTC.

This rearrangement joins TRBV13 to TRBJ2-7; no definite D call. This CDR3 contains 14 residues. Deletions cut 2 bases from V and 2 bases from J, with 10 bases between. The germline V gene encodes CDR1 PRHDT and CDR2 FYEKMQ (reference sequence). The CDR3 nucleotides are TGTGCCAGCAGCTTATTTTTCCCAACCTACGAGCAGTACTTC. It is translated as CASSLFFPTYEQYF.

The CDR3 DNA follows: TGTGCCAGCAGCTTCTACGGACAGGGTCAGCCCCAGCATTTT. It specifies CASSFYGQGQPQHF. The J gene is TRBJ1-5, the V gene TRBV5-6, with 8 bases aligning to TRBD1. Germline CDR1 reads SGHDT; CDR2 reads YYEEEE. The CDR3 has 14 amino acids. Trimming cost V 2 bases and J 6 bases; bases outside gene matches: 4.

This clone was recorded only once. This chain uses TRBV6-5 with TRBJ1-5; D perhaps matches TRBD1 (6 bases). Trimming pared 5 bases from V and 1 base from J, leaving 9 bases between. This CDR3 has 14 amino acids. The germline gives CDR1 MNHEY, CDR2 SVGAGI. The CDR3 bases are TGTGCCAGCAGTGCCGGGACAAGCAATCAGCCCCAGCATTTT. Translation gives CASSAGTSNQPQHF.

The rearrangement joins TRBV11-3 to TRBJ2-2; no definite D call. CDR3 length: 14 amino acids. CDR1 and CDR2 from the germline V gene are SGHNT and YENEEA. Between the trimmed V and J ends, which lost 1 base and 7 bases, there was a span of 10 bases. The CDR3 sequence: CASSLGLVHGELFF. The DNA for the CDR3 is TGTGCCAGCAGCTTAGGCCTAGTCCACGGGGAGCTGTTTTTT.

The chain recombines TRBV9 with TRBJ2-7; TRBD2 is a possible D gene (6 bases). CDR1 SGDLS and CDR2 YYNGEE come from the germline V gene. V was shortened by 4 bases and J by 10 bases, with 27 bases between the two germline ends. The CDR3 has 16 residues. The chain's CDR3 is CASSPRSGSPVLGQYF. DNA for the CDR3: TGTGCCAGCAGCCCTCGTAGCGGCTCTCCAGTACTGGGCCAGTACTTC.

V and J are TRBV5-6 and TRBJ2-1, with D tentatively TRBD1 (6 bases). V lost 5 bases and J lost 8, with 14 bases in between. Germline CDR1 is SGHDT and CDR2 is YYEEEE. This CDR3 region has 13 residues. CDR3 coding DNA: TGTGCCAGCAGTTGGGGGCCGAGGGATGAGCAGTTCTTC. Translation: CASSWGPRDEQFF.